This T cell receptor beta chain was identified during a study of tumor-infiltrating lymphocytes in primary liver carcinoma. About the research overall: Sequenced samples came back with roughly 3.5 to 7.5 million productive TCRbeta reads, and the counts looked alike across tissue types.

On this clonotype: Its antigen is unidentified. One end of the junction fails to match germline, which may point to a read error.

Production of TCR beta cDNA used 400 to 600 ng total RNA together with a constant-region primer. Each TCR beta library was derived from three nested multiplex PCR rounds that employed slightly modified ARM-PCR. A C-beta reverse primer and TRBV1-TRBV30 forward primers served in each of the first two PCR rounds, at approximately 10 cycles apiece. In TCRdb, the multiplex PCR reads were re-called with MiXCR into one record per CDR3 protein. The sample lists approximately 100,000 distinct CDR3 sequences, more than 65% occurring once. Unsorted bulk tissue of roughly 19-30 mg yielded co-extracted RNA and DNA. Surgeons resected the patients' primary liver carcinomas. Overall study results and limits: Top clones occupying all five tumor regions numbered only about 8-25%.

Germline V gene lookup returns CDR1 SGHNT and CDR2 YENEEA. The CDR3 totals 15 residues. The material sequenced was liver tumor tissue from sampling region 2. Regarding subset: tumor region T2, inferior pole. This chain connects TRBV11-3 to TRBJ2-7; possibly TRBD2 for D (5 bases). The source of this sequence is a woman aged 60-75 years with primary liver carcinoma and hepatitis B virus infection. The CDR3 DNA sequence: TGTGTCAGCAGTTTAAGCGGTGGCGAGTTTTACGAGCAGTACTTC. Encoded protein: CVSSLSGGEFYEQYF.